The 19 T cell receptor beta chains below were found in one sample sequenced in a study of blood T cell repertoires in COVID-19. Repertoires were generated with immunoSEQ multiplex PCR, while TCRdb's copy carries only in-frame clones and drops some. Among under 350,000 clones listed, about 86% were seen once. Input material: peripheral blood. The receptors originated from a man in his late teens or twenties with active or convalescent COVID-19.

The chain carries TRBV19 and TRBJ2-2, with D tentatively TRBD1 (7 bases). Germline-derived CDR1 and CDR2 are LNHDA and SQIVND (reference sequence). The CDR3 has 15 residues. V was trimmed by 7 bases and J by 7 bases, leaving 19 bases between them. The CDR3 spells CASTHRGLSGGELFF. As DNA, the CDR3 is TGTGCCAGTACGCACAGGGGACTCTCAGGCGGGGAGCTGTTTTTT.

This clone appeared a few times. The rearrangement uses TRBV5-4 and TRBJ1-2; no clear D gene. Trimming pared 2 bases from V and 1 base from J, leaving 15 bases between. This CDR3 contains 16 residues. The V gene's germline CDR1 is SGHNT and CDR2 YYREEE (reference sequence). The CDR3 coding sequence is TGTGCCAGCAGCTTAGGTCAAGAGGCTATTAACTATGGCTACACCTTC. This sequence encodes CASSLGQEAINYGYTF. The full variable domain, with the rest looked up from reference TRBV5-4 and TRBJ1-2, is ETGVTQSPTHLIKTRGQQVTLRCSSQSGHNTVSWYQQALGQGPQFIFQYYREEENGRGNFPPRFSGLQFPNYSSELNVNALELDDSALYLCASSLGQEAINYGYTFGSGTRLTVV.

The rearrangement links TRBV5-1 to TRBJ2-5; D may be TRBD2 (6 bases). Germline V gene lookup returns CDR1 SGHRS and CDR2 YFSETQ. The V end lost 4 bases, the J end lost 5 bases, and 6 bases lay between the germline ends. The CDR3 loop spans 11 amino acids. As DNA, the CDR3 is TGCGCCAGCAGCGCGGGGGAGACCCAGTACTTC. It is translated as CASSAGETQYF.

The rearrangement uses TRBV6-5 and TRBJ2-7; perhaps TRBD2 as D (5 bases). The germline gives CDR1 MNHEY, CDR2 SVGAGI. The CDR3 is 12 residues long. V lost 7 bases, J lost 7 bases, and 14 bases lay in between. CDR3 loop: CASMLASEEQYF. CDR3 nucleotides: TGTGCCAGCATGCTAGCTTCTGAGGAGCAGTACTTC.

The chain is built from TRBV28 and TRBJ2-1; 11 bases agree with TRBD1. Germline values: CDR1 MDHEN, CDR2 SYDVKM. This CDR3 is built from 16 residues. J lost 3 bases, V lost 2 bases, and 3 bases had no gene match. Written as DNA, the CDR3 is TGTGCCAGCAGTTTACCCGGGACAGGGGGCTACAATGAGCAGTTCTTC. Translating gives CASSLPGTGGYNEQFF. Combining the CDR3 with reference TRBV28 and TRBJ2-1 gives the whole variable domain DVKVTQSSRYLVKRTGEKVFLECVQDMDHENMFWYRQDPGLGLRLIYFSYDVKMKEKGDIPEGYSVSREKKERFSLILESASTNQTSMYLCASSLPGTGGYNEQFFGPGTRLTVL.

This rearrangement joins TRBV7-3 to TRBJ2-2, with 8 bases matching TRBD1. The germline V gene encodes CDR1 SGHTA and CDR2 FQGTGA. This CDR3 is built from 16 residues. Unmatched junction bases numbered 15, after V lost 11 bases and J lost 4 bases. The DNA for the CDR3 is TGTGCCGGACTTGAGCAGGGGGCGATGGCCACCGGGGAGCTGTTTTTT. It translates to CAGLEQGAMATGELFF.

The V call is TRBV6-4, the J call TRBJ2-2; 8 nucleotides align to TRBD2. The CDR3 spans 14 residues. Germline V CDR1 and CDR2: MRHNA, SNTAGT. V shed 9 bases, J shed 1 base, and the junction held 4 bases outside the gene matches. For the CDR3, the DNA is TGTGCCAGTGCTAGCGGGCAGAACACCGGGGAGCTGTTTTTT. Its protein is CASASGQNTGELFF.

The chain uses TRBV7-9 and TRBJ2-5; D might be TRBD1 (5 bases). Per germline, CDR1 SEHNR and CDR2 FQNEAQ (reference sequence). The V gene lost 5 bases and the J gene lost 10 bases, with 11 bases spanning the gap. The CDR3 sequence is 11 residues long. The CDR3 sequence: CASSQTTDQYF. CDR3 nucleotide sequence: TGTGCCAGCAGCCAAACGACAGACCAGTACTTC.

The count of this clone is one. The chain is built from TRBV5-1 and TRBJ2-5; D is possibly TRBD1 (5 bases). Per the germline V gene, CDR1 is SGHRS and CDR2 is YFSETQ. The CDR3 contains 14 residues. V lost 7 bases and J 5 bases, leaving 18 bases between the germline ends. The CDR3 DNA reads TGCGCCAGCGACTCGGGCAGGGTTTGGGAGACCCAGTACTTC. Translating it yields CASDSGRVWETQYF.

The chain links TRBV6-2 or TRBV6-3 to TRBJ2-7; no firm D call. CDR3 length: 11 residues. Germline V gives CDR1 MNHEY, CDR2 SVGEGT. Trimming cost V 6 bases and J 3 bases, with 6 bases left between them. DNA for the CDR3: TGTGCCAGCAGCCCCTTCTACGAGCAGTACTTC. Amino acids: CASSPFYEQYF.

The V call is TRBV28, the J call TRBJ1-4; D remains ambiguous. This CDR3 is 14 amino acids long. V lost 3 bases to trimming and J lost 8 bases, with 13 bases between them. Germline V gene lookup returns CDR1 MDHEN and CDR2 SYDVKM. The CDR3 DNA sequence: TGTGCCAGCAGTTTGTTAAGGACTGGAGAAAAACTGTTTTTT. Its translation: CASSLLRTGEKLFF.

The chain employs TRBV7-9 and TRBJ2-3; D remains unclear. Trimming stripped 1 base from V and 2 bases from J, with 10 bases between. The CDR3 covers 15 residues. The germline V gene encodes CDR1 SEHNR and CDR2 FQNEAQ (reference sequence). The CDR3 DNA sequence: TGTGCCAGCAGCTTAGGAATAGAGAACACAGATACGCAGTATTTT. Translation: CASSLGIENTDTQYF.

J is TRBJ2-1 and V is TRBV2; weak D call: TRBD2 (6 bases). V shed 6 bases and J shed 6 bases, with 12 bases lying between them. From germline, CDR1 is SNHLY and CDR2 FYNNEI. CDR3 length: 13 amino acids. The DNA for the CDR3 is TGTGCCAGCAGGGCCGGGACTCTCAATGAGCAGTTCTTC. It specifies CASRAGTLNEQFF.

This chain links TRBV6-5 with TRBJ2-7; D is unclear. The CDR3 loop spans 11 amino acids. The ends were cut back, 10 bases at V and 6 bases at J, with 13 bases in the middle. Germline CDR1 is MNHEY and CDR2 is SVGAGI. The CDR3 sequence is CATTRGVEQYF. CDR3 coding DNA: TGTGCCACAACGAGAGGAGTCGAGCAGTACTTC.

The genes are TRBV15 and TRBJ1-4; TRBD1 might be the D (5 bases). Germline CDR1 LNHNV, CDR2 YYDKDF (reference sequence). The V gene lost 5 bases and the J gene lost 0 bases, with 13 bases spanning the gap. The length of the CDR3 is 16 residues. The CDR3 nucleotides read TGTGCCACCAGCGGGGGGACGGATTCAACTAATGAAAAACTGTTTTTT. This encodes CATSGGTDSTNEKLFF.

The chain recombines TRBV27 with TRBJ2-3; 7 nucleotides match TRBD1. Unmatched junction bases numbered 8, after V lost 2 bases and J lost 0 bases. Germline V CDR1 and CDR2: MNHEY, SMNVEV (reference sequence). The CDR3 covers 17 residues. DNA for the CDR3: TGTGCCAGCAGTTTAATCCCCCAGGGGGTTAGCACAGATACGCAGTATTTT. Protein sequence: CASSLIPQGVSTDTQYF.

About this clone: The same CDR3 arises from other DNA sequences in this sample as well. The chain has TRBV28 and TRBJ2-5; 8 nucleotides align to TRBD1. The CDR3 sequence is 13 residues long. The germline gives CDR1 MDHEN, CDR2 SYDVKM. Trimming removed 4 bases from V and 3 bases from J; junction bases left unmatched: 1. The CDR3 region is CASSWGQEETQYF. CDR3 in DNA: TGTGCCAGCAGTTGGGGACAGGAAGAGACCCAGTACTTC. The whole variable domain, filled in from reference TRBV28 and TRBJ2-5, reads DVKVTQSSRYLVKRTGEKVFLECVQDMDHENMFWYRQDPGLGLRLIYFSYDVKMKEKGDIPEGYSVSREKKERFSLILESASTNQTSMYLCASSWGQEETQYFGPGTRLLVL.

The rearrangement links TRBV12-5 to TRBJ1-1; D unresolved. CDR1 and CDR2 from the germline V gene are LGHNT and FRNRAP. The CDR3 runs 18 residues. Trimming stripped 0 bases from V and 2 bases from J, with 19 bases between. This chain's CDR3 is CASGLVRATAGPNTEAFF. The CDR3 DNA follows: TGTGCTAGTGGTTTGGTGAGGGCCACAGCGGGTCCCAACACTGAAGCTTTCTTT.

The chain carries TRBV28 and TRBJ1-6; TRBD1 matches at 11 bases. J was trimmed by 10 bases and V by 2 bases; bases with no gene match: 4. The CDR3 is made up of 15 amino acids. CDR1 and CDR2 from the germline V gene are MDHEN and SYDVKM. CDR3 sequence: CASSLGTGGRSPLHF. CDR3 coding DNA: TGTGCCAGCAGTTTAGGGACAGGGGGAAGGTCACCCCTCCACTTT.